The next 2 T cell receptor beta chains were all read from a single sample in a study of blood T cell repertoires in COVID-19. Profiled with immunoSEQ multiplex PCR; TCRdb holds only in-frame clones, not every one. The sample has approximately 140,000 clones, approximately 88% seen once. The sample comprised peripheral blood. The receptors originated from a man between 60 and 75 years old with active or convalescent COVID-19.

The rearrangement joins TRBV7-9 to TRBJ1-1; D gene uncertain. This CDR3 is 15 amino acids long. Germline loops: CDR1 SEHNR, CDR2 FQNEAQ (reference sequence). The ends were cut back, 4 bases at V and 0 bases at J, with 12 bases in the middle. CDR3 protein: CASSSRVGVNTEAFF. The CDR3 bases are TGTGCCAGCAGCTCTAGAGTCGGGGTGAACACTGAAGCTTTCTTT.

This chain links TRBV5-1 with TRBJ2-2; unclear D gene. Germline V lookup: CDR1 SGHRS, CDR2 YFSETQ. This CDR3 has 15 amino acids. The V gene lost 0 bases and the J gene lost 1 base, with 7 bases spanning the gap. CDR3 in DNA: TGCGCCAGCAGCTTGGCGGCAGGGAACACCGGGGAGCTGTTTTTT. It specifies CASSLAAGNTGELFF.